This TCR beta chain was retrieved from a study of T-cell reconstitution after alpha-beta-depleted transplantation in children. Unique molecular identifiers were used in preparing the TCRbeta library. MiXCR was run by TCRdb on the PCR reads, yielding one entry per CDR3 protein. Of roughly 500,000 distinct CDR3 sequences in the sample, less than 35% are singletons; the top ten hold 2% to 2.5%. This clonotype was found many times. At one end, the junction sequence differs from germline, possibly due to a read error. Germline lookup yields CDR1 DFQATT and CDR2 SNEGSKA (reference sequence). This CDR3 comprises 13 residues.

J is TRBJ2-1 and V is TRBV20-1; D remains ambiguous. The material was PBMCs from the stem cell graft donor, obtained from the stem cell graft. The receptor's source is a human donor who donated a stem cell graft to a child with aplastic anemia. The CDR3 DNA reads TGCAGTGCTAGAAATGGCTCCCACAATGAGCAGTTCTTC. Its translation: CSARNGSHNEQFF.